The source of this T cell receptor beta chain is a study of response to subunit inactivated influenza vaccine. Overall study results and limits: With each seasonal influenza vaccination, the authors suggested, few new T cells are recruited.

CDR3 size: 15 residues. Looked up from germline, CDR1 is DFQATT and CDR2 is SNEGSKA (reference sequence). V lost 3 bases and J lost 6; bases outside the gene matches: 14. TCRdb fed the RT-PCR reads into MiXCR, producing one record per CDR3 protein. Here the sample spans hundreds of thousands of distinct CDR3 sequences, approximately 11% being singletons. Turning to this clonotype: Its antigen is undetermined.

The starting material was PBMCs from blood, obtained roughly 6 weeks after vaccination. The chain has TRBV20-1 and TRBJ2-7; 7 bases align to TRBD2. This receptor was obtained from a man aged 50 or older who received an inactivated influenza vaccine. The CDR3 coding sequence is TGCAGTGCTAGCGCGGGCGGGGGAGCCCTCTCCGAGCAGTACTTC. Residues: CSASAGGGALSEQYF.